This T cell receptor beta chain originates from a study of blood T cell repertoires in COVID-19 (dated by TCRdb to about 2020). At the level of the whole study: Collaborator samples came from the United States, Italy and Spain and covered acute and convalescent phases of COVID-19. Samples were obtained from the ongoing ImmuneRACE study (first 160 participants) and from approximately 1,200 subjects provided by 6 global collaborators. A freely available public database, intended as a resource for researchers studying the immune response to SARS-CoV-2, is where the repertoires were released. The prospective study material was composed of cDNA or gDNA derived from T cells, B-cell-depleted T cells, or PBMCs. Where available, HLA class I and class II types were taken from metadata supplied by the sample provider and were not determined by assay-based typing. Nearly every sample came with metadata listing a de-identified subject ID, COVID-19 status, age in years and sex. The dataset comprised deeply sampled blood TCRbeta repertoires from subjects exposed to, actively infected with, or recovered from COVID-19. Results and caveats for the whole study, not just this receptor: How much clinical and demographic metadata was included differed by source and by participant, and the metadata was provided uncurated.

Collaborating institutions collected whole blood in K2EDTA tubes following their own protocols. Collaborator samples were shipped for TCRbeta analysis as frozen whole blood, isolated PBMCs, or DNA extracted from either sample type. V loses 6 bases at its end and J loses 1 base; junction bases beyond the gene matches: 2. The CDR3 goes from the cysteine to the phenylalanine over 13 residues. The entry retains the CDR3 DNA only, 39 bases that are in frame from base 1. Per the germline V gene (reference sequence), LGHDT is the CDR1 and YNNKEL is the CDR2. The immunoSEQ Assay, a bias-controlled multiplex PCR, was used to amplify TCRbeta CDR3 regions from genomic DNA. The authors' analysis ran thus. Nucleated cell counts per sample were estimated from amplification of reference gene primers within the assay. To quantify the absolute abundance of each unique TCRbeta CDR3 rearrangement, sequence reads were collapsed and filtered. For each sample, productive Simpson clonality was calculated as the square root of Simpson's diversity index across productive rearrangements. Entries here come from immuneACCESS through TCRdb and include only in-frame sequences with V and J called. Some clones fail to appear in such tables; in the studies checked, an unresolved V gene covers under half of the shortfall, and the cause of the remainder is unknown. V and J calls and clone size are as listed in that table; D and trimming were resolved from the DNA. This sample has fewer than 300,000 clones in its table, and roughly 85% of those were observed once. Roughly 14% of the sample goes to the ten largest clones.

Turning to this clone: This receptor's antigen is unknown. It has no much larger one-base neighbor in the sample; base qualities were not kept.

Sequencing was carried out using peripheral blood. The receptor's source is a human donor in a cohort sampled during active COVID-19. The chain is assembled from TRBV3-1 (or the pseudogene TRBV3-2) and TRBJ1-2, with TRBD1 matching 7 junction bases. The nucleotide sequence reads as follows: TGTGCCAGCAGATCAGGGGGTAACTATGGCTACACCTTC. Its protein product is CASRSGGNYGYTF.